These 12 T cell receptor beta chains share one sample of origin, sequenced in a study of blood T cell repertoires in COVID-19. Repertoires were generated with immunoSEQ multiplex PCR, while TCRdb's copy carries only in-frame clones and drops some. The data show 69,000 or so clones, 90% seen once. Specimen: peripheral blood. Receptors originate from a man in his fifties with acute or convalescent COVID-19.

The chain combines TRBV7-9 with TRBJ1-5; D remains unclear. The CDR3 totals 13 residues. Looked up from germline, CDR1 is SEHNR and CDR2 is FQNEAQ (reference sequence). Between the trimmed V and J ends, which lost 5 bases and 5 bases, there was a span of 10 bases. CDR3: CASSLSGDQPQHF. CDR3 nucleotide sequence: TGTGCCAGCAGCCTCTCCGGGGATCAGCCCCAGCATTTT.

The chain is built from TRBV3-1 (or the pseudogene TRBV3-2) and TRBJ1-6, with D hard to call. Between the trimmed V and J ends, which lost 3 bases and 8 bases, there was a span of 5 bases. The CDR3 totals 12 residues. Germline CDR1 reads LGHDT; CDR2 reads YNNKEL (reference sequence). The CDR3 loop reads CASSHRDSPLHF. Written as DNA, the CDR3 is TGTGCCAGCAGCCACCGTGATTCACCCCTCCACTTT.

The genes are TRBV12-3 or TRBV12-4 and TRBJ1-2, with a tentative D call TRBD1 (6 bases). The CDR3 sequence is 12 residues long. V lost 5 bases to trimming and J lost 8 bases, with 12 bases between them. Here the CDR3 reads CASSGQSVGYTF. CDR3 DNA: TGTGCCAGCAGTGGACAGTCGGTCGGCTACACCTTC.

This chain uses TRBV6-5 with TRBJ2-7; D perhaps matches TRBD1 (5 bases). The germline V gene encodes CDR1 MNHEY and CDR2 SVGAGI. CDR3 size: 14 residues. Between the trimmed V and J ends, which lost 0 bases and 2 bases, there was a span of 8 bases. The CDR3 DNA sequence: TGTGCCAGCAGTTACTCGCAGGGCACCTACGAGCAGTACTTC. Its protein product is CASSYSQGTYEQYF.

The chain recombines TRBV12-5 with TRBJ2-7; 11 nucleotides line up with TRBD2. Losses at the gene ends were 0 bases for V and 1 base for J; bases not matched to a gene: 5. Germline lookup yields CDR1 LGHNT and CDR2 FRNRAP. This CDR3 contains 17 residues. In DNA form, the CDR3 reads TGTGCTAGTGGTTTGGTACTAGCGGGAGTTAAATCCTACGAGCAGTACTTC. This codes for CASGLVLAGVKSYEQYF. Drawing the rest from reference TRBV12-5 and TRBJ2-7, the complete variable domain is DARVTQTPRHKVTEMGQEVTMRCQPILGHNTVFWYRQTMMQGLELLAYFRNRAPLDDSGMPKDRFSAEMPDATLATLKIQPSEPRDSAVYFCASGLVLAGVKSYEQYFGPGTRLTVT.

The CDR3 here is CASSLAGTGIRTDTQYF. In nucleotides, the CDR3 is TGTGCCAGCAGCTTGGCCGGGACAGGGATCAGAACAGATACGCAGTATTTT. The chain combines TRBV5-8 with TRBJ2-3; 9 bases match TRBD1. The V segment lost 0 bases and the J segment 3 bases; nucleotides outside the gene matches: 8. The CDR3 contains 17 residues. Germline V gives CDR1 SGHTS, CDR2 YDEGEE.

The rearrangement joins TRBV9 to TRBJ2-3, with 7 nucleotides matching TRBD2. This CDR3 is built from 17 residues. J was trimmed by 0 bases and V by 0 bases; bases with no gene match: 7. Germline V gives CDR1 SGDLS, CDR2 YYNGEE. The CDR3 DNA is TGTGCCAGCAGCGTAGTCCCTAGCGGTACTAGCACAGATACGCAGTATTTT. Translated: CASSVVPSGTSTDTQYF. Based on the CDR3 plus reference TRBV9 and TRBJ2-3, the full variable domain is DSGVTQTPKHLITATGQRVTLRCSPRSGDLSVYWYQQSLDQGLQFLIQYYNGEERAKGNILERFSAQQFPDLHSELNLSSLELGDSALYFCASSVVPSGTSTDTQYFGPGTRLTVL.

J is TRBJ2-1 and V is TRBV6-5, with 8 positions matching TRBD2. The length of the CDR3 is 13 residues. CDR1 and CDR2 (germline): MNHEY, SVGAGI. V lost 7 bases to trimming and J lost 16 bases; unmatched junction nucleotides: 15. The CDR3 is CASTKGLAGGYFF. In DNA, the CDR3 is TGTGCCAGCACCAAGGGCCTAGCGGGCGGCTATTTCTTC.

The V gene is TRBV24-1, the J gene TRBJ2-7; 7 bases map to TRBD2. The germline gives CDR1 KGHDR, CDR2 SFDVKD. V was pared by 3 bases and J by 6 bases, with 7 bases of the junction left unmatched. This CDR3 has 14 residues. CDR3 in amino acids: CATSDPRLALEQYF. The CDR3 DNA sequence: TGTGCCACCAGTGATCCTCGACTAGCCCTCGAGCAGTACTTC.

This sequence joins TRBV11-3 and TRBJ2-1; 14 bases fit TRBD2. Germline lookup yields CDR1 SGHNT and CDR2 YENEEA. V was pared by 6 bases and J by 8 bases, with 6 bases of the junction left unmatched. This CDR3 has 15 amino acids. In DNA form, the CDR3 reads TGTGCCAGCAGAATGGGACTAGCGGGAGATGATGAGCAGTTCTTC. Translation: CASRMGLAGDDEQFF.

V gene TRBV27 combines with J gene TRBJ1-5; D might be TRBD1 (5 bases). Deletions cut 2 bases from V and 0 bases from J, with 14 bases between. There are 17 residues in the CDR3. Germline CDR1 reads MNHEY; CDR2 reads SMNVEV (reference sequence). The CDR3 reads CASSLKVGGSSNQPQHF. The CDR3 DNA reads as TGTGCCAGCAGTTTAAAGGTCGGGGGGAGTAGCAATCAGCCCCAGCATTTT.

The chain employs TRBV4-3 and TRBJ1-4, with D unclear. The ends were cut back, 0 bases at V and 4 bases at J, with 15 bases in the middle. The CDR3 length is 17 residues. Germline-derived CDR1 and CDR2 are LGHNA and YSLEER. The CDR3 nucleotides are TGCGCCAGCAGCCAAGACGCGGCCCCCGGCAGTAATGAAAAACTGTTTTTT. Encoded protein: CASSQDAAPGSNEKLFF.